The clone carrying this T cell receptor (beta chain) was detected a few times. Its antigen is undetermined. This specimen comes from a study of cytomegalovirus exposure and HLA in healthy donors. Study findings and constraints: An apparent linkage of common viral pathogens to several of the most significant clusters emerged in a later analysis. The study put under 200 TCR beta chains on its list as cytomegalovirus-associated. The authors reported that TCR beta sequences could predict HLA-A and HLA-B alleles. These predictions were accurate for most subjects in the first cohort.

The CDR3 has 14 amino acids. V lost 0 bases and J lost 7, with 12 bases in between. In germline, CDR1 is MNHNY, CDR2 SVGAGI (reference sequence). The study ran its PCR with 60 Vbeta and 13 Jbeta primers. Assay: immunoSEQ multiplex PCR; the TCRdb copy retains only in-frame clones and omits some. This table holds 110,000 or so clones, less than 10% found once. The sequence came from a woman between 40 and 50 years old in good health and CMV-seropositive. Sequencing input: PBMCs. The chain joins TRBV6-6 to TRBJ2-5; possible D gene TRBD1, 6 bases. For the CDR3, the DNA is TGTGCCAGCAGTTACTCCGGACAGACAGGGACCCAGTACTTC. Amino acid sequence: CASSYSGQTGTQYF.